Below, 24 T cell receptor beta chains from the same sample are listed, as sequenced in a study of cytomegalovirus exposure and HLA in healthy donors. PCR employed 60 Vbeta and 13 Jbeta primers. Generated by immunoSEQ multiplex PCR, the TCRdb table keeps only in-frame clones and is missing some. This table has about 110,000 clones, 79% appearing once. The sequenced material came from PBMCs. All receptors come from a woman between 18 and 30 years old in good health and CMV-seropositive.

The gene calls are TRBV30 and TRBJ2-1; TRBD1 matches 9 bases. This CDR3 is 18 amino acids long. Germline V gene data show CDR1 as GTSNPN and CDR2 as SVGIG (reference sequence). V dropped 0 bases and J dropped 3; count of bases not matched to a gene: 12. The CDR3 protein is CAWSVLRTGAKIYNEQFF. CDR3 DNA sequence: TGTGCCTGGAGTGTACTTCGGACAGGGGCGAAAATCTACAATGAGCAGTTCTTC.

The chain couples TRBV6-1 to TRBJ2-1; TRBD1 aligns across 7 bases. Germline trimming cut 7 bases from V and 5 bases from J; bases unmatched to any gene: 5. Germline CDR1 and CDR2: MNHNS and SASEGT. The CDR3 runs to 13 residues. The CDR3 bases are TGTGCCAGCATAAGGGACAGCCACAATGAGCAGTTCTTC. This codes for CASIRDSHNEQFF.

This chain joins TRBV28 and TRBJ1-2; 8 nucleotides match TRBD1. CDR1 and CDR2 from the germline V gene are MDHEN and SYDVKM. V lost 6 bases, J lost 5 bases, and 8 bases stayed unmatched. This CDR3 is built from 14 residues. The CDR3 DNA follows: TGTGCCAGCAGGCAGGGGGCGTTTGGGTATGGCTACACCTTC. Translation: CASRQGAFGYGYTF.

In this sample, this clone turned up a few times. The gene calls are TRBV5-1 and TRBJ2-1, with 8 bases lining up with TRBD2. The V and J ends lost 8 bases and 9 bases, in that order; junction bases with no gene match: 16. This CDR3 has 15 residues. Germline V gives CDR1 SGHRS, CDR2 YFSETQ. The CDR3 reads CASRSSGVFTIEQFF. CDR3 coding DNA: TGCGCCAGTCGAAGTAGCGGGGTATTTACAATTGAGCAGTTCTTC.

The chain has TRBV5-5 and TRBJ1-4; 8 bases agree with TRBD1. The CDR3 is 16 residues long. V lost 0 bases to trimming and J lost 8 bases; unmatched junction nucleotides: 9. Germline CDR1 and CDR2: SGHKS and YYEKEE (reference sequence). CDR3 in amino acids: CASSLVRGQGSEKLFF. CDR3 sequence (DNA): TGTGCCAGCAGCTTGGTACGTGGACAGGGTAGCGAAAAACTGTTTTTT.

This chain joins TRBV7-8 and TRBJ2-1; TRBD2 aligns across 10 bases. In germline, CDR1 is SGHVS, CDR2 FQNEAQ. The CDR3 has 15 amino acids. J gave up 4 bases and V 4 bases, and 4 bases lay outside the gene matches. Here the CDR3 DNA reads TGTGCCAGCAGCTCATCTAGCGGGAGTTACAATGAGCAGTTCTTC. Residues: CASSSSSGSYNEQFF.

The chain recombines TRBV25-1 with TRBJ1-4, with D tentatively TRBD1 (6 bases). The germline V gene has CDR1 MGHDK and CDR2 SYGVNS. The CDR3 length is 16 residues. Deletions cut 6 bases from V and 5 bases from J, with 19 bases between. CDR3 in amino acids: CASRQAGGGGNEKLFF. CDR3 nucleotides: TGTGCCAGCAGACAGGCCGGGGGAGGGGGGAATGAAAAACTGTTTTTT.

This rearrangement joins TRBV6-6 to TRBJ1-1; 8 bases are shared with TRBD1. Trimming removed 5 bases from V and 4 bases from J; junction bases left unmatched: 9. The CDR3 length is 15 residues. CDR1 is MNHNY and CDR2 is SVGAGI in the germline V gene (reference sequence). This CDR3 reads CASSAADRDFTEAFF. CDR3 nucleotide sequence: TGTGCCAGCAGTGCCGCGGACAGGGATTTCACTGAAGCTTTCTTT.

The V gene is TRBV2, the J gene TRBJ2-5; D ambiguous. V lost 7 bases to trimming and J lost 5 bases, with 11 bases between them. Germline CDR1 and CDR2: SNHLY and FYNNEI. The CDR3 has 12 amino acids. In nucleotides, the CDR3 is TGTGCCAGCAAGAATTTAGCCGAGACCCAGTACTTC. It translates to CASKNLAETQYF.

There are a few counts of this clone. This rearrangement joins TRBV9 to TRBJ2-1; no clear D. The ends were cut back, 1 base at V and 8 bases at J, with 13 bases in the middle. The germline gives CDR1 SGDLS, CDR2 YYNGEE. The CDR3 runs 14 residues. CDR3 coding DNA: TGTGCCAGCAGCGTATCCCAAGCAACCTATGAGCAGTTCTTC. Translating it yields CASSVSQATYEQFF.

The V and J genes are TRBV28 and TRBJ1-5, with a tentative D call TRBD1 (5 bases). V lost 7 bases and J 12 bases, leaving 19 bases between the germline ends. This CDR3 has 13 amino acids. The germline V gene encodes CDR1 MDHEN and CDR2 SYDVKM. The CDR3 loop is CASTNAGGVFQHF. The CDR3 nucleotides are TGTGCCAGCACTAATGCCGGGGGGGTCTTCCAGCATTTT.

The chain couples TRBV5-6 to TRBJ1-1, with a possible D match to TRBD1 (5 bases). Germline V gene sequence: CDR1 SGHDT, CDR2 YYEEEE. V lost 3 bases and J 2 bases, leaving 11 bases between the germline ends. The CDR3 sequence is 14 residues long. CDR3 sequence reads: CASSWGGGNTEAFF. The CDR3 DNA sequence: TGTGCCAGCAGCTGGGGGGGTGGAAACACTGAAGCTTTCTTT.

The genes are TRBV12-5 and TRBJ2-7, with 7 positions matching TRBD2. The CDR3 is 13 amino acids. Germline CDR1 reads LGHNT; CDR2 reads FRNRAP. J lost 6 bases, V lost 7 bases, and 9 bases had no gene match. The CDR3 nucleotides are TGTGCTAGTGCCCCCTCGGGAGGTTCCGAGCAGTACTTC. It is translated as CASAPSGGSEQYF.

The V gene is TRBV25-1, the J gene TRBJ1-3, with 7 bases that match TRBD1. The length of the CDR3 is 14 residues. Germline CDR1 MGHDK, CDR2 SYGVNS. Unmatched junction bases numbered 2, after V lost 6 bases and J lost 0 bases. The CDR3 protein is CASRDRLSGNTIYF. The CDR3 region has the DNA TGTGCCAGCAGGGACAGGCTCTCTGGAAACACCATATATTTT.

The chain has TRBV4-1 and TRBJ1-1; TRBD1 might be the D (6 bases). V gave up 1 base and J gave up 3 bases, with 6 bases separating them. The CDR3 loop spans 13 amino acids. Germline-derived CDR1 and CDR2 are MGHRA and YSYEKL. The CDR3, as DNA: TGCGCCAGCAGCCAAGGGGGGCACACTGAAGCTTTCTTT. Protein product: CASSQGGHTEAFF.

The chain carries TRBV5-1 and TRBJ2-7, with 12 nucleotides matching TRBD2. This CDR3 contains 17 residues. Germline values: CDR1 SGHRS, CDR2 YFSETQ. J lost 3 bases, V lost 2 bases, and 9 bases had no gene match. In DNA, the CDR3 is TGCGCCAGCAGCTTAGGGGGAACTAGCGGGAGGTTCTACGAGCAGTACTTC. Translation: CASSLGGTSGRFYEQYF.

This clone was picked up a small number of times. V usage is TRBV7-3 and J usage is TRBJ2-3; TRBD1 agrees at 10 bases. The CDR3 spans 18 residues. Germline CDR1 SGHTA, CDR2 FQGTGA. The junction had 10 bases not matched to a gene; V was cut back by 1 base and J by 3 bases. CDR3 sequence (DNA): TGTGCCAGCAGCTTAATGGGGACGGGACAGGGGTCAACAGATACGCAGTATTTT. Translating it yields CASSLMGTGQGSTDTQYF.

The J gene is TRBJ2-5, the V gene TRBV5-1; 8 bases are shared with TRBD1. The DNA end favors TRBJ2-7, so the J call may be wrong. This CDR3 is built from 13 residues. CDR1 and CDR2 from the germline V gene are SGHRS and YFSETQ. CDR3 nucleotides: TGCGCCAGCACGACGGGACAGGCCTACGAGCAGTACTTC. Translating gives CASTTGQAYEQYF.

The gene calls are TRBV2 and TRBJ1-1; D may be TRBD1 (5 bases). V was shortened by 7 bases and J by 1 base, with 13 bases between the two germline ends. Germline V gene data show CDR1 as SNHLY and CDR2 as FYNNEI. The CDR3 contains 14 residues. The CDR3 protein is CASMRGGWNTEAFF. As DNA, the CDR3 is TGTGCCAGCATGAGGGGAGGATGGAACACTGAAGCTTTCTTT.

The rearrangement uses TRBV27 and TRBJ2-1; 9 nucleotides match TRBD1. Germline CDR1 reads MNHEY; CDR2 reads SMNVEV (reference sequence). The CDR3 length is 14 residues. The ends lost 3 bases at V and 7 bases at J; junction bases unmatched: 4. The DNA for the CDR3 is TGTGCCAGCAGTTTCGGGACAGGGAGGAATGAGCAGTTCTTC. It encodes CASSFGTGRNEQFF.

The chain recombines TRBV19 with TRBJ1-3; possible D gene TRBD1, 6 bases. Trimming removed 5 bases at V and 2 bases at J, with 16 bases between. Germline values: CDR1 LNHDA, CDR2 SQIVND (reference sequence). The CDR3 runs 16 residues. DNA for the CDR3: TGTGCCAGTAGTGGGAGCGAACAGGGAGCTGGAAACACCATATATTTT. Translating gives CASSGSEQGAGNTIYF.

The chain is built from TRBV7-9 and TRBJ2-1, with a weak D call TRBD2 (5 bases). The CDR3 contains 14 residues. Germline V gene sequence: CDR1 SEHNR, CDR2 FQNEAQ (reference sequence). With 1 base removed from V and 4 bases from J, the gap between germline ends came to 8 bases. The CDR3 is CASSLVSGYNEQFF. The CDR3 bases are TGTGCCAGCAGCTTAGTGAGCGGATACAATGAGCAGTTCTTC. Based on the CDR3 plus reference TRBV7-9 and TRBJ2-1, the full variable domain is DTGVSQNPRHKITKRGQNVTFRCDPISEHNRLYWYRQTLGQGPEFLTYFQNEAQLEKSRLLSDRFSAERPKGSFSTLEIQRTEQGDSAMYLCASSLVSGYNEQFFGPGTRLTVL.

V usage is TRBV7-9 and J usage is TRBJ1-4; D unclear. This CDR3 comprises 13 residues. Trimming cost V 1 base and J 8 bases, with 8 bases left between them. The germline CDR1 and CDR2 sequences are SEHNR and FQNEAQ (reference sequence). The CDR3 is CASSLVSMEKLFF. CDR3 nucleotides: TGTGCCAGCAGCTTAGTAAGCATGGAAAAACTGTTTTTT.

The V call is TRBV5-1, the J call TRBJ2-1, with TRBD1 matching over 7 bases. The CDR3 runs to 14 residues. V lost 4 bases and J lost 4; bases outside the gene matches: 5. Germline V gene lookup returns CDR1 SGHRS and CDR2 YFSETQ. The CDR3 sequence is CASSVGDSYNEQFF. Written as DNA, the CDR3 is TGCGCCAGCAGCGTGGGGGACAGTTACAATGAGCAGTTCTTC.